This is a list of T cell receptor beta chains from one sample in a study of cytomegalovirus exposure and HLA in healthy donors. Using immunoSEQ multiplex PCR, the repertoire was profiled, and TCRdb retains in-frame clones only, with some absent. The table records 65,000 to 90,000 clones, approximately 95% of them present only once. Sequencing was done on a sample of PBMCs. The receptors come from a man aged 18 to 30 in good health and CMV-seronegative. CDR3s include the opening cysteine and the closing phenylalanine or tryptophan. A D gene is named only where the DNA matches it firmly. Part of the rows lack a size; the others show once, few, many or a class for expanded clones.

j_call clone_size d_call v_call cdr3_aa cdr3_nt
TRBJ2-5 - - TRBV5-6 CASSLGGAAFQETQYF TGTGCCAGCAGCTTGGGCGGGGCCGCGTTTCAAGAGACCCAGTACTTC
TRBJ1-2 - - TRBV7-9 CASSLSSGYGYTF TGTGCCAGCAGCTTATCGTCGGGGTATGGCTACACCTTC
TRBJ1-2 - TRBD1 TRBV5-6 CASSIPGTGVNYGYTF TGTGCCAGCAGCATACCCGGGACAGGGGTTAACTATGGCTACACCTTC
TRBJ1-1 - - TRBV29-1 CSVKKNRDDGTEAFF TGCAGCGTGAAGAAAAACAGGGACGATGGGACTGAAGCTTTCTTT
TRBJ2-1 - TRBD2 TRBV5-6 CASSEKRGPYNEQFF TGTGCCAGCAGCGAAAAGCGGGGTCCATACAATGAGCAGTTCTTC
TRBJ2-2 - - TRBV30 CAWSLGGNTGELFF TGTGCCTGGAGTCTCGGGGGGAACACCGGGGAGCTGTTTTTT
TRBJ1-1 - - TRBV6-6 CASSYNMNTEAFF TGTGCCAGCAGTTACAACATGAACACTGAAGCTTTCTTT
TRBJ1-5 - - TRBV4-3 CASSQTDDQPQHF TGCGCCAGCAGCCAAACAGACGATCAGCCCCAGCATTTT
TRBJ2-3 - TRBD2 TRBV6-4 CASSDGLAATDTQYF TGTGCCAGCAGTGACGGGCTAGCGGCCACAGATACGCAGTATTTT
TRBJ2-5 - - TRBV15 CATSRVFREAETQYF TGTGCCACCAGCAGAGTTTTTCGGGAAGCGGAGACCCAGTACTTC
TRBJ2-1 - - TRBV9 CASSTGTSYNEQFF TGTGCCAGCAGCACCGGGACAAGCTACAATGAGCAGTTCTTC
TRBJ1-3 once TRBD1 TRBV30 CAWISTGTGNTIYF TGTGCCTGGATCTCGACAGGGACTGGAAACACCATATATTTT
TRBJ1-1 - - TRBV13 CASSLRGQGNTEAFF TGTGCCAGCAGCTTAAGAGGCCAGGGGAACACTGAAGCTTTCTTT
TRBJ2-5 once - TRBV18 CASSPGGHMEETQYF TGTGCCAGCTCACCAGGCGGCCACATGGAGGAGACCCAGTACTTC
TRBJ2-1 once TRBD2 TRBV7-7 CASSLEPSGGSYNEQFF TGTGCTAGCAGCTTAGAACCTAGCGGGGGTTCCTACAATGAGCAGTTCTTC
TRBJ2-7 - TRBD2 TRBV6-5 CATSSGSYEQYF TGTGCCACCTCTAGCGGGTCCTACGAGCAGTACTTC
TRBJ2-5 - TRBD2 TRBV10-2 CASNHWGGTQQETQYF TGCGCCAGCAACCACTGGGGAGGGACGCAACAAGAGACCCAGTACTTC
TRBJ1-1 - TRBD1 TRBV29-1 CSVIGGGSTEAFF TGCAGCGTTATAGGAGGGGGCTCCACTGAAGCTTTCTTT
TRBJ1-5 - TRBD1 TRBV12-5 CASGPGTGGYSNQPQHF TGTGCTAGTGGTCCCGGGACAGGGGGGTATAGCAATCAGCCCCAGCATTTT
TRBJ1-5 - - TRBV19 CASSIVRELNQPQHF TGTGCCAGTAGTATAGTACGTGAGCTCAATCAGCCCCAGCATTTT
TRBJ1-1 - TRBD1 TRBV27 CASSFAGQGLGTEAFF TGTGCCAGCAGTTTCGCAGGACAGGGGTTAGGCACTGAAGCTTTCTTT
TRBJ2-2 - TRBD1 TRBV27 CASTLGGPNTGELFF TGTGCCAGCACCTTAGGGGGCCCAAACACCGGGGAGCTGTTTTTT
TRBJ2-2 - - TRBV27 CASSLREPRAGELFF TGTGCCAGCAGTTTAAGAGAACCTCGGGCCGGGGAGCTGTTTTTT
TRBJ1-5 - TRBD1 TRBV4-1 CASSPGPGTGVKPQHF TGCGCCAGCAGCCCCGGTCCCGGGACAGGGGTGAAGCCCCAGCATTTT
TRBJ1-5 - - TRBV9 CASSVGRGRDQPQHF TGTGCCAGCAGCGTAGGCAGGGGAAGAGATCAGCCCCAGCATTTT
TRBJ1-2 - - TRBV6-1 CASASTGTYGYTF TGTGCCTCCGCATCTACAGGGACGTATGGCTACACCTTC
TRBJ2-5 - - TRBV7-6 CASSLVDNQETQYF TGTGCCAGCAGCTTAGTGGACAACCAAGAGACCCAGTACTTC
TRBJ2-6 - - TRBV29-1 CSARGGANVLTF TGCAGCGCCCGAGGGGGGGCCAACGTCCTGACTTTC
TRBJ2-7 - - TRBV13 CASSLRPIYEQYF TGTGCCAGCAGCTTGAGGCCGATCTACGAGCAGTACTTC
TRBJ2-7 - - TRBV4-2 CASSQVSSREQYF TGTGCCAGCAGCCAAGTCTCAAGCCGCGAGCAGTACTTC
TRBJ2-7 - TRBD1 TRBV7-9 CASSPPGTGSSYEQYF TGTGCCAGCAGCCCCCCTGGGACAGGGTCCTCCTACGAGCAGTACTTC
TRBJ2-1 - - TRBV6-5 CASSYIWGGPYNEQFF TGTGCCAGCAGTTACATTTGGGGGGGCCCGTACAATGAGCAGTTCTTC
TRBJ2-2 - - TRBV18 CATRFLWGQDTGELFF TGTGCCACCCGATTCTTGTGGGGACAAGACACCGGGGAGCTGTTTTTT
TRBJ2-5 - - TRBV9 CASSPGVGASWPQYF TGTGCCAGCAGCCCCGGTGTGGGGGCATCATGGCCCCAGTACTTC
TRBJ2-1 - TRBD2 TRBV9 CASSSTSGGANEQFF TGTGCCAGCAGCAGCACAAGCGGGGGGGCCAATGAGCAGTTCTTC
TRBJ2-1 - TRBD2 TRBV19 CASGLAGAASSYNEQFF TGTGCCAGCGGACTAGCGGGGGCCGCGAGCTCCTACAATGAGCAGTTCTTC
TRBJ1-2 - - TRBV29-1 CSASDSIGGYTF TGCAGCGCCTCGGACAGCATCGGGGGCTACACCTTC
TRBJ2-5 - - TRBV18 CASSTREETQYF TGTGCCAGCTCAACAAGGGAGGAGACCCAGTACTTC
TRBJ1-5 - TRBD1 TRBV19 CASFPTGAINQPQHF TGTGCCAGTTTTCCGACAGGGGCGATCAATCAGCCCCAGCATTTT
TRBJ1-2 - - TRBV6-5 CASSYSAPHYGYTF TGTGCCAGCAGTTACTCGGCTCCCCACTATGGCTACACCTTC
TRBJ1-1 - - TRBV29-1 CSARHLDTEAFF TGCAGCGCCCGACACCTGGACACTGAAGCTTTCTTT
TRBJ1-1 once - TRBV2 CASSVAVNTEAFF TGTGCCAGCAGTGTAGCCGTGAACACTGAAGCTTTCTTT
TRBJ1-5 - TRBD1 TRBV28 CASRAQGAGQHF TGTGCCAGCAGAGCCCAGGGGGCCGGCCAGCATTTT
TRBJ1-1 - TRBD1 TRBV9 CASSPRTGWTEAFF TGTGCCAGCAGCCCGCGGACAGGGTGGACTGAAGCTTTCTTT
TRBJ2-2 - - TRBV10-3 CAISESPTPANTGELFF TGTGCCATCAGTGAATCACCTACCCCCGCGAACACCGGGGAGCTGTTTTTT
TRBJ1-1 - - TRBV7-3 CASSLEGQNTEAFF TGTGCCAGCAGCCTTGAGGGACAGAACACTGAAGCTTTCTTT
TRBJ1-6 - TRBD1 TRBV11-2 CASSPAGQARSPLHF TGTGCCAGCAGCCCTGCGGGACAGGCTCGATCACCCCTCCACTTT
TRBJ2-1 - TRBD1 TRBV7-6 CASSSDRGVIQDEQFF TGTGCCAGCAGCTCGGACAGGGGCGTAATTCAGGATGAGCAGTTCTTC
TRBJ1-1 - - TRBV6-6 CASMVTGDVDEAFF TGTGCCAGCATGGTTACAGGAGACGTTGATGAAGCTTTCTTT
TRBJ2-5 - - TRBV7-9 CASSLRQEETQYF TGTGCCAGCAGCTTAAGACAGGAAGAGACCCAGTACTTC
TRBJ2-1 - TRBD2 TRBV6-5 CASRGLAGNNEQFF TGTGCCAGCAGGGGACTAGCGGGGAACAATGAGCAGTTCTTC
TRBJ2-7 - TRBD1 TRBV9 CASSPRDRYYEQYF TGTGCCAGCAGCCCCCGGGACAGATACTACGAGCAGTACTTC
TRBJ2-3 once - TRBV10-3 CAISDWGGGGTDTQYF TGTGCCATCAGTGATTGGGGAGGAGGAGGCACAGATACGCAGTATTTT
TRBJ2-5 - - TRBV5-5 CASSPGIQTQYF TGTGCCAGCAGCCCCGGTATTCAGACCCAGTACTTC
TRBJ2-1 - TRBD2 TRBV6-5 CASRLAGAREQFF TGTGCCAGCCGACTAGCGGGGGCGCGGGAGCAGTTCTTC